These 11 T cell receptor beta chains were sequenced from one sample in a study of glioma-infiltrating T cells. The iRepertoire nested amplicon-rescue multiplex PCR amplified TCR alpha and beta CDR3s from RNA. One entry per CDR3 protein, called by TCRdb with MiXCR from the multiplex PCR reads. The sample lists more than 100,000 distinct CDR3 sequences; about 28% were seen once. Sequences were obtained from glioma tissue, nonneoplastic brain tissue, or PBMCs (not recorded which). Receptors originate from a human donor with low-grade glioma or glioblastoma, undergoing nonglioma brain surgery, or in good health (not recorded which).

This clonotype was counted only a few times. The V gene is TRBV29-1, the J gene TRBJ2-5; D is possibly TRBD1 or TRBD2 (5 bases each). This CDR3 has 15 amino acids. V was shortened by 0 bases and J by 2 bases, with 13 bases between the two germline ends. Germline assignment: CDR1 SQVTM and CDR2 ANQGSEA. CDR3 sequence reads: CSVEDRKRGQETQYF. The CDR3, as DNA: TGCAGCGTTGAAGACCGGAAGAGGGGACAAGAGACCCAGTACTTC.

The chain carries TRBV7-9 and TRBJ1-4; D possibly corresponds to TRBD1 (5 bases). Germline lookup yields CDR1 SEHNR and CDR2 FQNEAQ (reference sequence). The CDR3 extends over 17 amino acids. V lost 2 bases, J lost 7 bases, and 20 bases lay in between. Written as DNA, the CDR3 is TGTGCCAGCAGCTTAACCAGTGGTTTGGGGGGTTTTGAAAAACTGTTTTTT. Protein sequence: CASSLTSGLGGFEKLFF.

This clonotype has a count of ten or more. V gene TRBV12-3 or TRBV12-4 combines with J gene TRBJ2-1; D is possibly TRBD1 (7 bases). Trimming took off 5 bases at V and 4 bases at J, with 15 bases between the two ends. The CDR3 is 15 amino acids. DNA of the CDR3: TGTGCCAGCAGTCCAGGGGGGCCTCCATACAATGAGCAGTTCTTC. Translation: CASSPGGPPYNEQFF.

This rearrangement joins TRBV7-9 to TRBJ1-3, with D possibly TRBD1 on 6 matching bases. Deletions cut 4 bases from V and 0 bases from J, with 10 bases between. The germline CDR1 and CDR2 sequences are SEHNR and FQNEAQ (reference sequence). The CDR3 sequence is 15 residues long. CDR3 bases: TGTGCCAGCAGCTCTGGACAGTTCTCTGGAAACACCATATATTTT. Protein: CASSSGQFSGNTIYF.

This clonotype came up many times. The rearrangement joins TRBV7-9 to TRBJ2-5, with no clear D. Germline loops: CDR1 SEHNR, CDR2 FQNEAQ (reference sequence). V was cut by 4 bases and J by 7 bases, with 10 bases left in between. The CDR3 loop spans 12 amino acids. CDR3 DNA sequence: TGTGCCAGCAGCTCCACTTTAGGGACCCAGTACTTC. This gives the protein CASSSTLGTQYF.

V gene TRBV9 combines with J gene TRBJ2-7, with 9 positions matching TRBD2. The CDR3 extends over 16 amino acids. Germline CDR1 is SGDLS and CDR2 is YYNGEE. J lost 7 bases, V lost 2 bases, and 13 bases had no gene match. The CDR3 region is CASSVAPSGARGEQYF. The CDR3 DNA is TGTGCCAGCAGCGTGGCGCCTAGCGGGGCCCGGGGGGAGCAGTACTTC.

In this sample, this clonotype turned up many times. The genes are TRBV2 and TRBJ2-3, with D possibly matching TRBD2 (5 bases). Germline-derived CDR1 and CDR2 are SNHLY and FYNNEI. This CDR3 has 15 amino acids. V gave up 1 base and J gave up 6 bases, with 14 bases separating them. The CDR3 coding sequence is TGTGCCAGCAGTGAAGAGAGAACTAGTGGCGATACGCAGTATTTT. Amino acid sequence: CASSEERTSGDTQYF.

The rearrangement joins TRBV27 to TRBJ2-1; 7 nucleotides align to TRBD2. The CDR3 runs 15 residues. V lost 3 bases and J lost 5; bases outside the gene matches: 7. The germline V gene has CDR1 MNHEY and CDR2 SMNVEV (reference sequence). CDR3 sequence reads: CASSFGGGKNNEQFF. The CDR3 nucleotides read TGTGCCAGCAGTTTTGGGGGGGGTAAGAACAATGAGCAGTTCTTC.

A few counts support this clonotype. The V gene is TRBV12-3 or TRBV12-4, the J gene TRBJ2-5; 7 bases match TRBD2. The CDR3 runs 14 residues. With V trimmed by 3 bases and J by 3 bases, 4 bases remained unmatched. The CDR3 bases are TGTGCCAGCAGTTTGGGGGGGAAGGAAGAGACCCAGTACTTC. As protein: CASSLGGKEETQYF.

In this sample, this clonotype turned up a few times. The V call is TRBV11-2, the J call TRBJ1-1; D remains unclear. Deletions cut 3 bases from V and 1 base from J, with 3 bases between. The CDR3 spans 12 residues. Germline lookup yields CDR1 SGHAT and CDR2 FQNNGV. The CDR3 loop reads CASSFTNTEAFF. CDR3 in DNA: TGTGCCAGCAGCTTCACGAACACTGAAGCTTTCTTT.

This clonotype showed up just a few times. The J gene is TRBJ1-6, the V gene TRBV19; 10 bases are a match to TRBD1. The J segment lost 7 bases and the V segment lost 7 bases, leaving 4 bases of the junction unmatched. Germline V gives CDR1 LNHDA, CDR2 SQIVND (reference sequence). This CDR3 has 14 residues. The DNA for the CDR3 is TGTGCCAGTAAGACAGGGGGCTTGAATTCACCCCTCCACTTT. Amino acids: CASKTGGLNSPLHF.